This T cell receptor beta chain emerged from a study of shared clonotypes between healthy human individuals. Overall study: Aged 18 to 49, the donors were a couple of women and a few men. Findings and limits, study-wide: Naive subsets generally had larger estimated richness than memory subsets.

In regard to this clone: Its specificity is not known.

Assay used: immunoSEQ multiplex PCR; TCRdb lists only in-frame clones, some missing. Of fewer than 1.4 million clones in the sample, 70% to 80% were seen once. The sequence was collected from a man aged 18 to 29 in good health. Some clones in this sample may be carry-over from other donors' samples. Sequencing was carried out using memory CD4+ T cells from PBMCs. Subset given: CD45RA-negative fraction.

Here the CDR3 DNA reads TGTGCCAGCAGCTTCCGCGGGAGTTGGGGAGAGACCCAGTACTTC. Translation: CASSFRGSWGETQYF. The chain recombines TRBV7-2 with TRBJ2-5; 7 bases agree with TRBD2. The V gene's germline CDR1 is SGHTA and CDR2 FQGNSA. J was trimmed by 4 bases and V by 3 bases; bases with no gene match: 8. CDR3 length: 15 amino acids.